Following are 26 T cell receptor beta chains from one sample sequenced in a study of monozygotic twins with inflammatory bowel disease. TCRdb reworked the 5' RACE reads into one entry per CDR3 protein, no DNA. This sample's clone table lists over 130,000 distinct CDR3 sequences. The material sequenced was blood. The receptors derive from a human donor with ulcerative colitis or Crohn's disease, or a healthy co-twin of an affected twin (not recorded which).

The chain uses TRBV18 and TRBJ2-7. The CDR3 contains 12 residues. CDR1 and CDR2 (germline): KGHSH, LQKENI. The CDR3 loop is CASSPSGDEQYF.

V is TRBV10-3 and J is TRBJ1-1; TCRdb proposes TRBD1, but this gene call is untestable without DNA. Germline V gene sequence: CDR1 ENHRY, CDR2 SYGVKD. The CDR3 totals 14 residues. The CDR3 sequence: CAISDHDRDTEAFF.

This chain uses TRBV7-2 with TRBJ2-1. The CDR3 loop spans 14 amino acids. CDR1 SGHTA and CDR2 FQGNSA come from the germline V gene. This CDR3 is CASSFAGFYNEQFF.

This rearrangement joins TRBV7-3 to TRBJ2-2. Per germline, CDR1 SGHTA and CDR2 FQGTGA. The CDR3 covers 15 residues. CDR3 sequence reads: CASTPGTPNTGELFF.

The J gene is TRBJ1-1, the V gene TRBV11-2. CDR1 and CDR2 from the germline V gene are SGHAT and FQNNGV. The CDR3 runs to 11 residues. The CDR3 sequence is CASTSNAEAFF.

The chain has TRBV20-1 and TRBJ2-3; TCRdb indicates TRBD1, and absent DNA this call remains unverified. Germline V gene lookup returns CDR1 DFQATT and CDR2 SNEGSKA (reference sequence). The CDR3 is 15 residues long. CDR3 protein: CSARSGQGARDTQYF.

This chain joins TRBV24-1 and TRBJ2-2; the D gene TCRdb calls, TRBD1, cannot be checked with no DNA. CDR3 length: 17 amino acids. CDR1 is KGHDR, CDR2 SFDVKD, per germline. CDR3: CATSNQGQGAGTGELFF.

The chain links TRBV20-1 to TRBJ2-3; the TCRdb D gene call, TRBD1, has no DNA to confirm it. The CDR3 has 14 amino acids. Germline assignment: CDR1 DFQATT and CDR2 SNEGSKA (reference sequence). CDR3 residues: CSASMGQGADTQYF.

The chain carries TRBV6-4 and TRBJ2-3; TCRdb returns TRBD1, unconfirmable since there is no DNA. The CDR3 has 15 amino acids. CDR1 and CDR2 from the germline V gene are MRHNA and SNTAGT. Here the CDR3 reads CASSPRQGLADTQYF.

The chain recombines TRBV12-3 or TRBV12-4 with TRBJ2-2; the D call of TRBD1 rests on TCRdb alone, since no DNA is present to check it. The CDR3 runs to 16 residues. The CDR3 loop is CASSTRDTGNTGELFF.

This chain uses TRBV5-4 with TRBJ2-5; TCRdb calls TRBD2, which cannot be checked without DNA. CDR3 size: 18 residues. In germline, CDR1 is SGHNT, CDR2 YYREEE (reference sequence). This chain's CDR3 is CASSPRLAGLRKGETQYF.

This chain uses TRBV7-3 with TRBJ2-3; absent DNA, TCRdb's TRBD2 call cannot be checked. Germline loops: CDR1 SGHTA, CDR2 FQGTGA. This CDR3 comprises 16 residues. CDR3 amino acids: CASSKGQRGGTDTQYF. Full variable domain (remainder filled in from reference TRBV7-3 and TRBJ2-3): GAGVSQTPSNKVTEKGKYVELRCDPISGHTALYWYRQSLGQGPEFLIYFQGTGAADDSGLPNDRFFAVRPEGSVSTLKIQRTERGDSAVYLCASSKGQRGGTDTQYFGPGTRLTVL.

This rearrangement joins TRBV5-1 to TRBJ2-5; there is no DNA to check the TCRdb D call of TRBD2. CDR3 size: 15 residues. Germline CDR1 reads SGHRS; CDR2 reads YFSETQ. CDR3: CASSFMSAGGETQYF.

V gene TRBV20-1 combines with J gene TRBJ1-2; the TRBD1 assignment by TCRdb is unverifiable without DNA. The CDR3 covers 13 residues. Germline CDR1 is DFQATT and CDR2 is SNEGSKA (reference sequence). This CDR3 is CSARPGQLDGYTF.

The CDR3: CASSPGSGNTIYF. The chain couples TRBV7-3 to TRBJ1-3. CDR1 is SGHTA, CDR2 FQGTGA, per germline. The CDR3 is 13 residues long.

The rearrangement uses TRBV5-4 and TRBJ2-3; TCRdb gives TRBD1 as the D gene, but with no DNA this cannot be confirmed. This CDR3 contains 15 residues. Germline CDR1 SGHNT, CDR2 YYREEE (reference sequence). The CDR3 here is CASSLWQGVTDTQYF.

The rearrangement uses TRBV20-1 and TRBJ1-4. The CDR3 extends over 15 amino acids. The germline V gene has CDR1 DFQATT and CDR2 SNEGSKA (reference sequence). CDR3: CSAPTSVLGNEKLFF.

The rearrangement uses TRBV7-3 and TRBJ1-3. Per germline, CDR1 SGHTA and CDR2 FQGTGA. This CDR3 comprises 14 residues. CDR3 loop: CASSLSGSGNTIYF.

The gene calls are TRBV7-2 and TRBJ1-4. The germline CDR1 and CDR2 sequences are SGHTA and FQGNSA. This CDR3 has 16 residues. CDR3 loop: CASSSRRFATNEKLFF. The full variable domain, rest sourced from reference TRBV7-2 and TRBJ1-4, is GAGVSQSPSNKVTEKGKDVELRCDPISGHTALYWYRQSLGQGLEFLIYFQGNSAPDKSGLPSDRFSAERTGGSVSTLTIQRTQQEDSAVYLCASSSRRFATNEKLFFGSGTQLSVL.

The rearrangement links TRBV20-1 to TRBJ1-2. CDR3 length: 14 residues. Germline CDR1 reads DFQATT; CDR2 reads SNEGSKA (reference sequence). CDR3 region: CSAKPAGLFFGYTF.

The chain is built from TRBV20-1 and TRBJ1-2. Germline CDR1 reads DFQATT; CDR2 reads SNEGSKA (reference sequence). This CDR3 spans 17 amino acids. This CDR3 is CSARDRRGIAGSYGYTF.

The gene calls are TRBV2 and TRBJ2-7; without DNA, the TCRdb call of TRBD1 cannot be checked. Germline V gives CDR1 SNHLY, CDR2 FYNNEI. The CDR3 sequence is 14 residues long. The CDR3 spells CAIGTGRTPYEQYF.

The V and J genes are TRBV2 and TRBJ2-5; without DNA, the TCRdb call of TRBD1 cannot be checked. From germline, CDR1 is SNHLY and CDR2 FYNNEI. The CDR3 consists of 14 residues. CDR3 region: CASSESGGSETQYF.

The chain is built from TRBV7-2 and TRBJ2-1. Germline CDR1 SGHTA, CDR2 FQGNSA. This CDR3 spans 14 amino acids. The CDR3 loop reads CASSFGRAYNGQFF.

The rearrangement links TRBV27 to TRBJ2-7; TCRdb proposes TRBD1, but this gene call is untestable without DNA. The CDR3 contains 16 residues. Looked up from germline, CDR1 is MNHEY and CDR2 is SMNVEV (reference sequence). CDR3 residues: CASSLGYRADSYEQYF.

The CDR3: CSARETGSGTQYF. The V call is TRBV20-1, the J call TRBJ2-3; TCRdb's D call of TRBD1 is untestable without DNA. The CDR3 sequence is 13 residues long. Germline V gene data show CDR1 as DFQATT and CDR2 as SNEGSKA (reference sequence).